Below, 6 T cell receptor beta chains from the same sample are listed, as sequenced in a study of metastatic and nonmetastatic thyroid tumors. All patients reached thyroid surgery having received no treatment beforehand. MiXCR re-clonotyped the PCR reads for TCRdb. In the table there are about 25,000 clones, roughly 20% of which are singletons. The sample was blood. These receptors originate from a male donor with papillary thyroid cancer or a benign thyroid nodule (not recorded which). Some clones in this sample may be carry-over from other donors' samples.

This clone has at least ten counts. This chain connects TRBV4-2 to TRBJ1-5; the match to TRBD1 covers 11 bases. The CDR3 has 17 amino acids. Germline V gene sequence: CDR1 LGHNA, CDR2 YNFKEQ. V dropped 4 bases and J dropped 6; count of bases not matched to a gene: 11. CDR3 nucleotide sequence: TGTGCCAGCAGCCCGGGACAGGGGGTTGGGCGGATTCAGCCCCAGCATTTT. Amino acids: CASSPGQGVGRIQPQHF.

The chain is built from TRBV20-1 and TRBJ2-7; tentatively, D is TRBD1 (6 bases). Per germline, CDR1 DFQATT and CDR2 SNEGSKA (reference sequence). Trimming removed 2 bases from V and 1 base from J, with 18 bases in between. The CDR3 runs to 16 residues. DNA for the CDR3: TGCAGTGCTAGAATTCAGGGGATGTGGGGGTCCTACGAGCAGTACTTC. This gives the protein CSARIQGMWGSYEQYF.

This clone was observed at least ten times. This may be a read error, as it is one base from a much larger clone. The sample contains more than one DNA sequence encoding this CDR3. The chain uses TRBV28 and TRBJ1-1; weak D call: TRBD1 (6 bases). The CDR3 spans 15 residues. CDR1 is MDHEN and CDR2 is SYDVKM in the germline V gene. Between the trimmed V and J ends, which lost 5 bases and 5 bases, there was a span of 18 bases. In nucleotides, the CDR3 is TGTGCCAGCAGTCCACTACAGGGAGCGGGAACTGAAGCTTTCTTT. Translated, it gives CASSPLQGAGTEAFF.

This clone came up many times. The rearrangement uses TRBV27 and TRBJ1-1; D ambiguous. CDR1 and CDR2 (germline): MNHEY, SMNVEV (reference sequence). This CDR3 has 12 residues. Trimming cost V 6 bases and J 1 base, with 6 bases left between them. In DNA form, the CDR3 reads TGTGCCAGCAGACGGGGGAACACTGAAGCTTTCTTT. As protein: CASRRGNTEAFF.

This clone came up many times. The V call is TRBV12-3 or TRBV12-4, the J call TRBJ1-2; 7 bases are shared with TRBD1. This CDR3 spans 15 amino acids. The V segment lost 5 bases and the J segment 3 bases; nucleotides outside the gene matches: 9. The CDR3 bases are TGTGCCAGCAGTCCCTCCGGGACAGTTCACTATGGCTACACCTTC. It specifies CASSPSGTVHYGYTF.

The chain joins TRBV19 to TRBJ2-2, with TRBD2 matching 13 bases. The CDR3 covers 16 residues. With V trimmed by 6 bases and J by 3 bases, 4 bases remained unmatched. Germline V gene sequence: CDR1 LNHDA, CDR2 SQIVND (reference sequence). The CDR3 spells CASRGLAGKDTGELFF. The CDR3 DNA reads TGTGCCAGTAGGGGACTAGCGGGGAAAGACACCGGGGAGCTGTTTTTT.